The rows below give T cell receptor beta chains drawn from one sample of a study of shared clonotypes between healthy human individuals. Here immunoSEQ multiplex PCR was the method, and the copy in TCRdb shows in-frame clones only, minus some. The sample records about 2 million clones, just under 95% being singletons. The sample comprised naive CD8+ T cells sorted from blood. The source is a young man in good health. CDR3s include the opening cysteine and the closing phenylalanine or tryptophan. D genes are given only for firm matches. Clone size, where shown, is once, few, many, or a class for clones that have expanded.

CASSPGRALYEQYF,TGTGCCAGTAGCCCTGGGCGAGCACTCTACGAGCAGTACTTC,TRBJ2-7,NA,TRBV19,NA
CAWSGTGVSYEQYF,TGTGCCTGGAGTGGGACAGGGGTCTCCTACGAGCAGTACTTC,TRBJ2-7,TRBD1,TRBV30,once
CASRGTEEKLFF,TGTGCCAGCAGGGGAACAGAAGAAAAACTGTTTTTT,TRBJ1-4,NA,TRBV28,NA
CASSEYRIYQPQHF,TGTGCCAGCAGTGAATATAGGATTTATCAGCCCCAGCATTTT,TRBJ1-5,NA,TRBV2,NA
CASSFDRIGNTIYF,TGCGCCAGCAGTTTTGACAGGATTGGAAACACCATATATTTT,TRBJ1-3,NA,TRBV5-1,NA
CASSESGVYEQYF,TGCGCCAGCAGTGAGTCGGGGGTCTACGAGCAGTACTTC,TRBJ2-7,NA,TRBV10-2,NA
CASSLYPGEDYGYTF,TGTGCCAGCAGCTTGTATCCGGGGGAAGACTATGGCTACACCTTC,TRBJ1-2,NA,TRBV5-6,NA
CASSQRDRGYEQYF,TGCGCCAGCAGCCAGAGGGACAGGGGCTACGAGCAGTACTTC,TRBJ2-7,TRBD1,TRBV4-1,NA
CASSANPGQVPTDTQYF,TGTGCCAGCAGCGCAAACCCGGGACAGGTACCCACAGATACGCAGTATTTT,TRBJ2-3,TRBD1,TRBV5-6,NA
CASSATTGFEQYF,TGTGCCAGCAGCGCAACGACAGGGTTCGAGCAGTACTTC,TRBJ2-7,TRBD1,TRBV7-3,NA
CASSQDRPEQSQSNYGYTF,TGCGCCAGCAGCCAAGATCGCCCAGAGCAGTCCCAATCTAACTATGGCTACACCTTC,TRBJ1-2,NA,TRBV4-3,NA
CASSLGRTGTGSYEQYF,TGTGCCAGCAGCTTAGGAAGGACCGGGACTGGATCCTACGAGCAGTACTTC,TRBJ2-7,NA,TRBV7-9,NA
CASSFVSNTGELFF,TGTGCCAGCAGTTTCGTTTCGAACACCGGGGAGCTGTTTTTT,TRBJ2-2,NA,TRBV6-5,NA
CASSPIGQRDEQYF,TGTGCCAGCAGTCCAATCGGACAGAGGGACGAGCAGTACTTC,TRBJ2-7,NA,TRBV27,NA
CARSHIRGACRYSPLHF,TGTGCCAGAAGCCACATCAGGGGGGCCTGTCGGTACTCACCCCTCCACTTT,TRBJ1-6,NA,TRBV7-5,NA
CASSQSWNEQFF,TGCGCCAGCAGTCAATCGTGGAATGAGCAGTTCTTC,TRBJ2-1,NA,TRBV23-1,NA
CASSRDSNTGELFF,TGTGCCAGTAGTCGCGACTCGAACACCGGGGAGCTGTTTTTT,TRBJ2-2,NA,TRBV19,few
CASTQDPAAGEQFF,TGCGCCAGCACCCAGGACCCAGCCGCGGGTGAGCAGTTCTTC,TRBJ2-1,NA,TRBV4-3,NA
CASSPGETVDEQYF,TGTGCCAGCAGCCCGGGGGAAACTGTGGACGAGCAGTACTTC,TRBJ2-7,NA,TRBV7-9,NA
CASSIAHGTSGRYEQYF,TGTGCCAGTAGTATAGCCCACGGGACTAGCGGTCGCTACGAGCAGTACTTC,TRBJ2-7,TRBD2,TRBV19,NA
CASSTGIGNQPQHF,TGTGCCAGCAGCACAGGTATAGGCAATCAGCCCCAGCATTTT,TRBJ1-5,NA,TRBV5-5,NA
CASSLDGGNYEQYF,TGCGCCAGCAGCCTGGACGGGGGGAACTACGAGCAGTACTTC,TRBJ2-7,TRBD2,TRBV5-1,NA
CASSTLGGDSSYEQYF,TGTGCCAGCAGTACCTTGGGGGGGGATAGCTCCTACGAGCAGTACTTC,TRBJ2-7,TRBD2,TRBV27,NA
CASSDGQSYEQYF,TGTGCCAGCAGTGACGGACAGTCCTACGAGCAGTACTTC,TRBJ2-7,NA,TRBV6-1,NA
CASSQSDGYEQYF,TGCGCCAGCAGCCAATCGGACGGGTACGAGCAGTACTTC,TRBJ2-7,NA,TRBV4-1,NA
CASSLYRSDEQYF,TGTGCCAGCAGCTTGTACAGGAGTGACGAGCAGTACTTC,TRBJ2-7,NA,TRBV5-6,NA
CASSLTQVGTGELFF,TGTGCCAGCAGTTTAACTCAAGTTGGCACCGGGGAGCTGTTTTTT,TRBJ2-2,NA,TRBV28,NA
CASSLAPSGTHNEQFF,TGCGCCAGCAGCTTGGCCCCTTCGGGCACCCACAATGAGCAGTTCTTC,TRBJ2-1,NA,TRBV5-1,NA
CASRQGILSTDTQYF,TGTGCCAGCAGACAGGGGATCTTGAGCACAGATACGCAGTATTTT,TRBJ2-3,TRBD1,TRBV6-5,NA
CASSLNSVSARETQYF,TGTGCCAGCAGCTTAAACAGTGTCTCAGCCCGAGAGACCCAGTACTTC,TRBJ2-5,NA,TRBV7-2,NA
CASSLGRAVGEQYF,TGTGCCAGCAGCTTAGGCAGAGCAGTCGGGGAGCAGTACTTC,TRBJ2-7,NA,TRBV7-9,NA
CASSEVGTGAEQYF,TGTGCCAGCAGTGAGGTTGGGACAGGGGCCGAGCAGTACTTC,TRBJ2-7,TRBD1,TRBV6-1,NA
CATRTFRVSTEQYF,TGTGCCACCCGGACGTTCCGTGTATCCACCGAGCAGTACTTC,TRBJ2-7,NA,TRBV27,once
CATSRAPGLASNEQFF,TGTGCCACCAGCAGGGCTCCGGGACTAGCCTCCAATGAGCAGTTCTTC,TRBJ2-1,TRBD2,TRBV15,NA
CASSPRDSNYGYTF,TGTGCCAGCTCACCCCGGGACAGTAACTATGGCTACACCTTC,TRBJ1-2,TRBD1,TRBV18,NA
CASSSRDTGQEETQYF,TGTGCCAGCAGCTCGCGAGACACGGGACAAGAAGAGACCCAGTACTTC,TRBJ2-5,NA,TRBV5-6,NA
CASSPPGDTEFTDTQYF,TGTGCCAGCAGTCCTCCAGGGGATACCGAATTCACAGATACGCAGTATTTT,TRBJ2-3,NA,TRBV28,NA
CASSEVTGTYEQYF,TGTGCCAGCAGTGAAGTGACAGGGACCTACGAGCAGTACTTC,TRBJ2-7,TRBD1,TRBV6-1,NA
CASSLSMGSGNGYTF,TGTGCCAGCAGTTTATCGATGGGGTCAGGGAACGGCTACACCTTC,TRBJ1-2,NA,TRBV27,NA
CASIASNTEAFF,TGTGCCAGCATAGCATCGAACACTGAAGCTTTCTTT,TRBJ1-1,NA,TRBV6-5,NA
CASSGWENTEAFF,TGTGCCAGCAGCGGCTGGGAGAACACTGAAGCTTTCTTT,TRBJ1-1,NA,TRBV5-4,NA
CASSAGGSSYNEQFF,TGTGCCAGCAGCGCCGGAGGGAGTTCCTACAATGAGCAGTTCTTC,TRBJ2-1,NA,TRBV9,NA
CASSTSGYSNQPQHF,TGTGCCAGTAGTACATCAGGGTATAGCAATCAGCCCCAGCATTTT,TRBJ1-5,NA,TRBV19,NA
CASSLARDEQYF,TGTGCCAGCAGCCTGGCCAGGGACGAGCAGTACTTC,TRBJ2-7,NA,TRBV5-6,NA
CASSQALLAEPDKDEQFF,TGCGCCAGCAGCCAAGCCTTACTAGCGGAGCCCGATAAGGATGAGCAGTTCTTC,TRBJ2-1,TRBD2,TRBV4-3,NA
CASSVGGQGSHEQYF,TGTGCCAGCAGCGTAGGTGGACAGGGTTCCCACGAGCAGTACTTC,TRBJ2-7,TRBD1,TRBV9,NA
CASSFNVGVAGTDTQYF,TGTGCCAGCAGTTTTAATGTCGGGGTGGCGGGCACAGATACGCAGTATTTT,TRBJ2-3,NA,TRBV28,NA
CASSSLFGSQTYEQYF,TGTGCCAGCAGCTCCCTTTTCGGCTCCCAGACCTACGAGCAGTACTTC,TRBJ2-7,NA,TRBV7-2,once
CASSLQDSSYNSPLHF,TGCGCCAGCAGCTTACAGGACAGCTCCTATAATTCACCCCTCCACTTT,TRBJ1-6,NA,TRBV5-1,NA
CASSLGGGLNNEKLFF,TGTGCCAGCAGCCTCGGGGGGGGCCTTAATAATGAAAAACTGTTTTTT,TRBJ1-4,NA,TRBV11-2,NA
CASSQEGANTGELFF,TGCGCCAGCAGCCAAGAGGGGGCGAACACCGGGGAGCTGTTTTTT,TRBJ2-2,NA,TRBV4-1,NA
CASSEGKTTGEQYF,TGCGCCAGCAGTGAGGGAAAAACGACGGGCGAGCAGTACTTC,TRBJ2-7,NA,TRBV10-1,NA
CASSFTGTGYTEAFF,TGTGCCAGCAGCTTTACAGGGACCGGGTACACTGAAGCTTTCTTT,TRBJ1-1,NA,TRBV27,NA
CASSQEGQGVPYGYTF,TGCGCCAGCAGCCAAGAAGGCCAGGGAGTCCCCTATGGCTACACCTTC,TRBJ1-2,NA,TRBV4-1,NA
CASSLDITEAFF,TGTGCCAGCAGCTTAGACATTACTGAAGCTTTCTTT,TRBJ1-1,NA,TRBV11-2,NA
CASSYGTALETQYF,TGTGCCAGCAGTTACGGGACAGCTTTAGAGACCCAGTACTTC,TRBJ2-5,TRBD1,TRBV6-6,NA
CASSVQGSWNIQYF,TGTGCCAGCAGCGTACAGGGAAGCTGGAACATTCAGTACTTC,TRBJ2-4,NA,TRBV6-1,NA
CASSRRVRGSGANVLTF,TGCGCCAGCAGCCGAAGGGTACGTGGATCTGGGGCCAACGTCCTGACTTTC,TRBJ2-6,NA,TRBV4-1,NA
CASSLTGLVTDTQYF,TGTGCCAGCAGCTTAACGGGACTAGTGACAGATACGCAGTATTTT,TRBJ2-3,TRBD2,TRBV7-3,NA